A selection of T cell receptor beta chains follows, all from one sample in a study of T cell changes during pregnancy in multiple sclerosis. Some clones are missing from TCRdb's copy, which holds only in-frame ones; the method was immunoSEQ multiplex PCR. The sample has about 53,000 clones, about nine tenths seen once. The sequenced sample was CD8+ T cells from peripheral blood mononuclear cells, obtained before pregnancy. All receptors derive from a female donor with multiple sclerosis, enrolled in a pregnancy study. Both conserved end residues are part of each CDR3. The D gene is left open where the match is weak. Not all rows give a size; the values are once, few, many and, for expanded clones, a class.

j_call: TRBJ2-3; v_call: TRBV7-2; clone_size: .; d_call: TRBD2; cdr3_aa: CASSLTPGGSDTQYF; cdr3_nt: TGTGCCAGCAGCTTGACCCCGGGAGGCTCAGATACGCAGTATTTT
j_call: TRBJ2-3; v_call: TRBV19; clone_size: .; d_call: TRBD2; cdr3_aa: CASSTPLAGASGTQYF; cdr3_nt: TGTGCCAGTAGTACTCCCTTAGCGGGGGCGTCAGGTACGCAGTATTTT
j_call: TRBJ1-6; v_call: TRBV4-2; clone_size: once; d_call: .; cdr3_aa: CASSLLTLDVGSYNSPLHF; cdr3_nt: TGTGCCAGCAGCCTTCTAACCCTAGATGTTGGCTCCTATAATTCACCCCTCCACTTT
j_call: TRBJ2-7; v_call: TRBV19; clone_size: .; d_call: TRBD2; cdr3_aa: CASSAIAGTSGGSSYEQYF; cdr3_nt: TGTGCCAGTAGTGCCATCGCCGGGACTAGCGGGGGGTCCTCCTACGAGCAGTACTTC
j_call: TRBJ2-7; v_call: TRBV5-8; clone_size: .; d_call: .; cdr3_aa: CASSLGGGTGPYEQYF; cdr3_nt: TGTGCCAGCAGCTTGGGGGGCGGGACGGGCCCCTACGAGCAGTACTTC
j_call: TRBJ2-1; v_call: TRBV7-2; clone_size: .; d_call: .; cdr3_aa: CASSFPYNEQFF; cdr3_nt: TGTGCCAGCAGCTTCCCGTACAATGAGCAGTTCTTC
j_call: TRBJ1-1; v_call: TRBV27; clone_size: .; d_call: TRBD1; cdr3_aa: CASSLSWRQGDTEAFF; cdr3_nt: TGTGCCAGCAGTTTATCGTGGAGACAGGGGGATACTGAAGCTTTCTTT
j_call: TRBJ2-7; v_call: TRBV7-6; clone_size: .; d_call: .; cdr3_aa: CASSLIGSEQYF; cdr3_nt: TGTGCCAGCAGCTTAATTGGGAGCGAGCAGTACTTC
j_call: TRBJ1-6; v_call: TRBV2; clone_size: .; d_call: .; cdr3_aa: CASSVGGVDSPLHF; cdr3_nt: TGTGCCAGCAGTGTTGGGGGGGTGGATTCACCCCTCCACTTT
j_call: TRBJ1-5; v_call: TRBV5-6; clone_size: few; d_call: .; cdr3_aa: CASSLWPPNQPQHF; cdr3_nt: TGTGCCAGCAGCTTGTGGCCGCCCAATCAGCCCCAGCATTTT
j_call: TRBJ1-1; v_call: TRBV6-1; clone_size: .; d_call: TRBD1; cdr3_aa: CASITGGTEAFF; cdr3_nt: TGTGCCAGCATCACAGGGGGCACTGAAGCTTTCTTT
j_call: TRBJ2-5; v_call: TRBV6-5; clone_size: .; d_call: .; cdr3_aa: CASSYSPGGETQYF; cdr3_nt: TGTGCCAGCAGTTACTCCCCCGGCGGAGAGACCCAGTACTTC
j_call: TRBJ1-1; v_call: TRBV7-9; clone_size: .; d_call: .; cdr3_aa: CASSLKVGEAFF; cdr3_nt: TGTGCCAGCAGCTTAAAAGTGGGCGAAGCTTTCTTT
j_call: TRBJ2-2; v_call: TRBV11-2; clone_size: .; d_call: .; cdr3_aa: CASSLDWGGEVAGELFF; cdr3_nt: TGTGCCAGCAGCTTAGATTGGGGGGGCGAAGTCGCCGGGGAGCTGTTTTTT
j_call: TRBJ1-1; v_call: TRBV7-3; clone_size: .; d_call: TRBD1; cdr3_aa: CASSVGTGLDTEAFF; cdr3_nt: TGTGCCAGCAGCGTTGGGACAGGGTTGGACACTGAAGCTTTCTTT
j_call: TRBJ2-1; v_call: TRBV23-1; clone_size: .; d_call: TRBD2; cdr3_aa: CASSPHLSLSSGVLFCYNEQFF; cdr3_nt: TGCGCCAGCAGTCCCCATCTCTCCCTATCTAGCGGCGTTCTCTTTTGCTACAATGAGCAGTTCTTC
j_call: TRBJ2-1; v_call: TRBV9; clone_size: .; d_call: TRBD2; cdr3_aa: CASSPQGSGGYNEQFF; cdr3_nt: TGTGCCAGCAGCCCCCAAGGTAGCGGGGGGTACAATGAGCAGTTCTTC
j_call: TRBJ1-4; v_call: TRBV5-4; clone_size: .; d_call: .; cdr3_aa: CASSSWEEATNEKLFF; cdr3_nt: TGTGCCAGCAGCTCCTGGGAGGAAGCAACTAATGAAAAACTGTTTTTT
j_call: TRBJ1-4; v_call: TRBV7-9; clone_size: .; d_call: .; cdr3_aa: CASRLEGINEKLFF; cdr3_nt: TGTGCCAGCAGGCTAGAGGGAATAAACGAAAAACTGTTTTTT
j_call: TRBJ1-2; v_call: TRBV7-8; clone_size: .; d_call: TRBD1; cdr3_aa: CASSGTGTGNVYYGYTF; cdr3_nt: TGTGCCAGCAGCGGTACCGGGACAGGGAACGTTTACTATGGCTACACCTTC
j_call: TRBJ1-2; v_call: TRBV4-3; clone_size: .; d_call: .; cdr3_aa: CASSASIGGNYGYTF; cdr3_nt: TGCGCCAGCAGCGCCAGTATCGGGGGGAACTATGGCTACACCTTC
j_call: TRBJ1-3; v_call: TRBV5-5; clone_size: .; d_call: .; cdr3_aa: CASSFGNSGNTIYF; cdr3_nt: TGTGCCAGCAGCTTCGGTAACTCTGGAAACACCATATATTTT
j_call: TRBJ1-2; v_call: TRBV19; clone_size: .; d_call: .; cdr3_aa: CASSIGGSDIYFYGYTF; cdr3_nt: TGTGCCAGTAGTATTGGTGGTTCTGACATTTATTTTTATGGCTACACCTTC
j_call: TRBJ2-7; v_call: TRBV10-1; clone_size: .; d_call: .; cdr3_aa: CASSFSGTSVSYEQYF; cdr3_nt: TGCGCCAGCAGTTTCTCCGGGACATCCGTTTCCTACGAGCAGTACTTC
j_call: TRBJ2-7; v_call: TRBV4-1; clone_size: .; d_call: .; cdr3_aa: CASSQVTPSDNEQYF; cdr3_nt: TGCGCCAGCAGCCAAGTTACGCCTAGCGACAACGAGCAGTACTTC
j_call: TRBJ1-1; v_call: TRBV5-8; clone_size: .; d_call: .; cdr3_aa: CASTLTGVNEAFF; cdr3_nt: TGTGCCAGCACCTTGACAGGAGTAAATGAAGCTTTCTTT
j_call: TRBJ2-7; v_call: TRBV7-3; clone_size: .; d_call: .; cdr3_aa: CASSLLPGLAYEQYF; cdr3_nt: TGTGCCAGCAGCTTATTACCGGGTCTAGCCTACGAGCAGTACTTC
j_call: TRBJ2-2; v_call: TRBV7-3; clone_size: .; d_call: .; cdr3_aa: CASSLKLDAGELFF; cdr3_nt: TGTGCCAGCAGCTTGAAACTAGATGCCGGGGAGCTGTTTTTT
j_call: TRBJ2-7; v_call: TRBV5-3; clone_size: .; d_call: TRBD1; cdr3_aa: CARSLESPGQGDYEQYF; cdr3_nt: TGTGCCAGAAGCTTGGAGTCCCCGGGACAGGGAGACTACGAGCAGTACTTC
j_call: TRBJ2-1; v_call: TRBV9; clone_size: .; d_call: .; cdr3_aa: CASSVHRASHEQFF; cdr3_nt: TGTGCCAGCAGCGTTCACAGGGCCAGCCATGAGCAGTTCTTC
j_call: TRBJ1-1; v_call: TRBV11-3; clone_size: .; d_call: TRBD1; cdr3_aa: CASSLGEQGAKTEAFF; cdr3_nt: TGTGCCAGCAGCTTAGGGGAACAGGGGGCGAAAACTGAAGCTTTCTTT
j_call: TRBJ2-3; v_call: TRBV6-5; clone_size: .; d_call: TRBD1; cdr3_aa: CASSGQGATDTQYF; cdr3_nt: TGTGCCAGCAGTGGACAGGGGGCGACAGATACGCAGTATTTT